This is a list of T cell receptor beta chains from one sample in a study of cytomegalovirus exposure and HLA in healthy donors. Using immunoSEQ multiplex PCR, the repertoire was profiled, and TCRdb retains in-frame clones only, with some absent. This sample has over 70,000 clones, with around 77% found just once. Sequenced material: PBMCs. These receptors came from a man between 25 and 39 years old in good health and CMV-seronegative. CDR3s include the opening cysteine and the closing phenylalanine or tryptophan. A D gene is named only where the DNA matches it firmly. For some rows the clone size is stated as once, few or many, or as a class when expanded; others skip it.

j_call,v_call,clone_size,d_call,cdr3_nt,cdr3_aa
TRBJ2-1,TRBV5-1,.,TRBD2,TGCGCCAGCAGGGATAGCGGGGGGTCGGGGAATGAGCAGTTCTTC,CASRDSGGSGNEQFF
TRBJ2-5,TRBV7-9,.,.,TGTGCCAGCAGCTTAGCAGAAGCAGGGTACCAAGAGACCCAGTACTTC,CASSLAEAGYQETQYF
TRBJ2-3,TRBV2,.,TRBD1,TGTGCCAGCCGAATGACAGGGAGCTTCGAAGATACGCAGTATTTT,CASRMTGSFEDTQYF
TRBJ1-5,TRBV10-3,once,.,TGTGCCATCAGTGACGGCGGCCAGCCCCAGCATTTT,CAISDGGQPQHF
TRBJ1-2,TRBV5-1,few,.,TGCGCCAGCAGCCCCGCCGGGAATGGCTACACCTTC,CASSPAGNGYTF
TRBJ2-5,TRBV27,.,.,TGTGCCAGCAGTTTATCGGGGCAGGGGAGTACGGAGACCCAGTACTTC,CASSLSGQGSTETQYF
TRBJ1-5,TRBV6-5,.,.,TGTGCCAGCAGTTTACAGGGTTCCAATCAGCCCCAGCATTTT,CASSLQGSNQPQHF
TRBJ2-1,TRBV6-1,.,.,TGTGCCAGCAGCGCCCAACCGGGACAAAACAATGAGCAGTTCTTC,CASSAQPGQNNEQFF
TRBJ2-7,TRBV9,.,.,TGTGCCAGCAGCGTCCTCCCCGGGTCCTCCTACGAGCAGTACTTC,CASSVLPGSSYEQYF
TRBJ2-7,TRBV28,.,.,TGTGCCGGCAGTTCTCAGGGAAGAGGCTCCTACGAGCAGTACTTC,CAGSSQGRGSYEQYF
TRBJ2-5,TRBV7-9,few,TRBD2,TGTGCCAGCAGCCCGGGTTCGGGGGGGAAATACCAAGAGACCCAGTACTTC,CASSPGSGGKYQETQYF
TRBJ2-3,TRBV6-5,.,.,TGTGCCAGCAGTTACCGGCGGAGCACAGATACGCAGTATTTT,CASSYRRSTDTQYF
TRBJ2-6,TRBV4-3,.,TRBD1,TGCGCCAGCAGCCAAGACGACAGGGGGAGGTCTGGGGCCAACGTCCTGACTTTC,CASSQDDRGRSGANVLTF
TRBJ1-4,TRBV30,few,.,TGTGCCTGGAGTACCCTTCGGGAAAAACTGTTTTTT,CAWSTLREKLFF
TRBJ2-7,TRBV7-2,few,TRBD2,TGTGCCAGCAGCCTCGGACTAGCGGGGGACTCCTACGAGCAGTACTTC,CASSLGLAGDSYEQYF
TRBJ2-1,TRBV11-2,.,TRBD1,TGTGCCAGCAGCTTGGGACAGGTCACCGGAATTTTCTTTGGGAATGAGCAGTTCTTC,CASSLGQVTGIFFGNEQFF
TRBJ1-2,TRBV19,.,.,TGTGCCAGTAGTGAGATTTTCCCCAGGGATGGCTACACCTTC,CASSEIFPRDGYTF
TRBJ2-1,TRBV5-1,few,TRBD2,TGCGCCAGCAGCTTCGGCGGGGGGTCCTACAATGAGCAGTTCTTC,CASSFGGGSYNEQFF
TRBJ1-3,TRBV5-1,.,TRBD1,TGCGCCAGCAGCCGGGGACAGGGCATCGGTGGTGGCACCTCTGGAAACACCATATATTTT,CASSRGQGIGGGTSGNTIYF
TRBJ1-5,TRBV30,few,TRBD1,TGTGCCTGGAGTGTACAGGGGGATCAGCCCCAGCATTTT,CAWSVQGDQPQHF
TRBJ2-3,TRBV5-4,.,TRBD2,TGTGCCAGCAGCTCGCTTATAGGGACTAGCGTAGATACGCAGTATTTT,CASSSLIGTSVDTQYF
TRBJ2-7,TRBV5-6,once,TRBD1,TGTGCCAGCAGCTTACAGGGGTCCTACGAGCAGTACTTC,CASSLQGSYEQYF
TRBJ2-3,TRBV7-2,.,.,TGTGCCAGCAGCTTAGGTTGGGGCGCGGGCACAGATACGCAGTATTTT,CASSLGWGAGTDTQYF
TRBJ2-5,TRBV27,.,TRBD2,TGTGCCAGCAGCCTTAGCGGGGGGGCCGTGGAGACCCAGTACTTC,CASSLSGGAVETQYF
TRBJ1-5,TRBV7-2,.,.,TGTGCCAGCAGCTTAGTAGGGAGGGGCAATCAGCCCCAGCATTTT,CASSLVGRGNQPQHF
TRBJ2-1,TRBV7-9,.,TRBD2,TGTGCCAGCAACCCGGGACTAGCGAGGAACAATGAGCAGTTCTTC,CASNPGLARNNEQFF
TRBJ2-5,TRBV5-1,.,TRBD2,TGCGCCAGCAGCTTTGATAGCGGGAGGGCCAGTGAGACCCAGTACTTC,CASSFDSGRASETQYF
TRBJ2-7,TRBV7-6,.,TRBD1,TGTGCCAGCAGCTTAGGTGGACAGGTCTACGAGCAGTACTTC,CASSLGGQVYEQYF
TRBJ2-4,TRBV18,.,TRBD1,TGTGCCAGCTCACCCAGACAGGGGGGCTTAAACATTCAGTACTTC,CASSPRQGGLNIQYF
TRBJ1-3,TRBV6-5,.,.,TGTGCCAGCAGTTATACACCGAACTCTGGAAACACCATATATTTT,CASSYTPNSGNTIYF
TRBJ2-1,TRBV2,.,.,TGTGCCAGCAGTCCCACCCCCGGGACCGCGGTGGGGGGTAGCGGCAATGAGCAGTTCTTC,CASSPTPGTAVGGSGNEQFF
TRBJ2-1,TRBV5-8,.,.,TGTGCCAGCCAACGCATCGTGCGGGGTAATTACAATGAGCAGTTCTTC,CASQRIVRGNYNEQFF
TRBJ1-2,TRBV7-9,.,TRBD1,TGTGCCAGCAGCTTAGACAGGGGAGCGAATGGCTACACCTTC,CASSLDRGANGYTF
TRBJ2-7,TRBV27,.,TRBD1,TGTGCCAGCAGTTTTGGGCCAGGACAGGCTTCTTACGAGCAGTACTTC,CASSFGPGQASYEQYF
TRBJ2-2,TRBV5-1,.,TRBD1,TGCGCCAGCAGCTTGCTCGGGACAGGGCAAACCGGGGAGCTGTTTTTT,CASSLLGTGQTGELFF
TRBJ2-5,TRBV4-2,.,TRBD1,TGTGCCAGCAGCCTAGGGACAGAAGAGACCCAGTACTTC,CASSLGTEETQYF
TRBJ2-2,TRBV5-1,.,.,TGCGCCAGCAGCTTAGCGAGAACGAACACCGGGGAGCTGTTTTTT,CASSLARTNTGELFF
TRBJ2-7,TRBV5-4,.,.,TGTGCCAGCAGCTTGGTCCCGGGAGCCTACGAGCAGTACTTC,CASSLVPGAYEQYF
TRBJ1-2,TRBV4-1,.,.,TGCGCCAGCAGCCAAGAATTCGGCAGAGGCTATGGCTACACCTTC,CASSQEFGRGYGYTF
TRBJ2-5,TRBV5-1,.,.,TGCGCCAGCAGCCCGCAAGAGACCCAGTACTTC,CASSPQETQYF
TRBJ2-3,TRBV5-8,once,.,TGTGCCAGCAGCCAACGAGCAGATACGCAGTATTTT,CASSQRADTQYF
TRBJ2-2,TRBV10-3,.,.,TGTGCCATCGCTCAGCGAGCATCCGCGGCCACCGGGGAGCTGTTTTTT,CAIAQRASAATGELFF
TRBJ1-2,TRBV30,few,.,TGTGCCTGGAGTAAGCGGGGAGGACCTTTCGGCTATGGCTACACCTTC,CAWSKRGGPFGYGYTF
TRBJ1-5,TRBV19,.,TRBD1,TGTGCCAGTAGTTCCGGGACAGGGGGCTCTCAGCCCCAGCATTTT,CASSSGTGGSQPQHF
TRBJ1-5,TRBV10-3,.,TRBD1,TGTGCCATCAGTGAGTCAGGACAGGGCAATCAGCCCCAGCATTTT,CAISESGQGNQPQHF
TRBJ1-4,TRBV18,.,TRBD1,TGTGCCAGCTCACCACCTTCACAGGGGAATGAAAAACTGTTTTTT,CASSPPSQGNEKLFF
TRBJ1-5,TRBV19,once,.,TGTGCCAGTAGTCCCCAGGGGAACCAGCCCCAGCATTTT,CASSPQGNQPQHF
TRBJ1-1,TRBV2,.,TRBD1,TGTGCCGGCAACCGGGACAGCAACACTGAAGCTTTCTTT,CAGNRDSNTEAFF
TRBJ2-7,TRBV11-2,.,TRBD1,TGTGCCAGCAGCTTCCCACCCACAGGGGGCCCTCCCTACGAGCAGTACTTC,CASSFPPTGGPPYEQYF
TRBJ1-3,TRBV5-8,.,.,TGTGCCAGCAGCTTGGGGGACAACTCTGGAAACACCATATATTTT,CASSLGDNSGNTIYF
TRBJ2-5,TRBV6-5,.,TRBD2,TGTGCCAGCAGTCCGTTAGCGGGAGCAGAGACCCAGTACTTC,CASSPLAGAETQYF
TRBJ1-4,TRBV2,.,TRBD1,TGTGCCAGCAGTGCGGGACAGGGAAATGAAAAACTGTTTTTT,CASSAGQGNEKLFF
TRBJ1-3,TRBV11-3,.,TRBD1,TGTGCCAGCAGCCCGGGGACAGGGGGAAACACCATATATTTT,CASSPGTGGNTIYF
TRBJ2-4,TRBV7-9,few,TRBD1,TGTGCCAGCAGCGACCGTGGACAGGCGGCCAAAAACATTCAGTACTTC,CASSDRGQAAKNIQYF
TRBJ2-3,TRBV11-2,once,.,TGTGCCAGCAGCTTAATGGGGTCAGCAGGGACAGATACGCAGTATTTT,CASSLMGSAGTDTQYF